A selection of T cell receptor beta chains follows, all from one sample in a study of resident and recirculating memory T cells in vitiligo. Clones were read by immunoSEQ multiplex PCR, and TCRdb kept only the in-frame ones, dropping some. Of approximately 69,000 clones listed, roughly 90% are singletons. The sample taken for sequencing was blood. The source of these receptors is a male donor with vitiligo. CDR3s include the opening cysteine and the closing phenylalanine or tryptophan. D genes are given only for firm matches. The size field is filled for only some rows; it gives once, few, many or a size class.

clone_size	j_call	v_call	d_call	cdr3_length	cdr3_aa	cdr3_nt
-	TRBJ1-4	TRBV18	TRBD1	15	CASSPPGQPNEKLFF	TGTGCCAGCTCACCACCGGGACAGCCCAATGAAAAACTGTTTTTT
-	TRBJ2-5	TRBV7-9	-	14	CASSLPPQGETQYF	TGTGCCAGCAGCCTGCCCCCACAGGGAGAGACCCAGTACTTC
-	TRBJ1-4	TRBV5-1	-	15	CASSLGAGSAEKLFF	TGCGCCAGCAGCTTGGGAGCGGGGTCTGCTGAAAAACTGTTTTTT
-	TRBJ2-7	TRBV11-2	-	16	CASSRRSRDTYYEQYF	TGTGCCAGCAGCCGAAGGAGCCGGGACACCTACTACGAGCAGTACTTC
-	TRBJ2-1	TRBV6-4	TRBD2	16	CASSPAGTSGVNEQFF	TGTGCCAGCAGTCCGGCCGGGACTAGCGGGGTCAATGAGCAGTTCTTC
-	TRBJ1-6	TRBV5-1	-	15	CASSLVGQMYSPLHF	TGCGCCAGCAGCTTGGTAGGACAGATGTATTCACCCCTCCACTTT
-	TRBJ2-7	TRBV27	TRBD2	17	CASSLSPRGGSSYEQYF	TGTGCCAGCAGTTTATCTCCCCGGGGGGGCAGCTCCTACGAGCAGTACTTC
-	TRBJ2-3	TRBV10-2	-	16	CASSGRDVVSVDTQYF	TGCGCCAGCAGTGGGAGGGACGTCGTCTCAGTGGATACGCAGTATTTT
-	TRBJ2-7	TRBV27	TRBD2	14	CASSSAGGPEEQYF	TGTGCCAGCAGCTCAGCGGGGGGGCCGGAAGAGCAGTACTTC
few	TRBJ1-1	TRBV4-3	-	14	CASSQEVTGTEAFF	TGCGCCAGCAGCCAAGAAGTTACGGGGACTGAAGCTTTCTTT
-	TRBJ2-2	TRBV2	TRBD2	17	CASSEARNPAGAGELFF	TGTGCCAGCAGTGAAGCAAGGAATCCTGCGGGGGCCGGGGAGCTGTTTTTT
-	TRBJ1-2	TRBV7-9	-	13	CASSLEGEGGYTF	TGTGCCAGCAGCTTAGAAGGGGAAGGCGGCTACACCTTC
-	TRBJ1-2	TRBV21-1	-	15	CASSKVAGNNYGYTF	TGTGCCAGCAGCAAAGTGGCAGGCAACAACTATGGCTACACCTTC
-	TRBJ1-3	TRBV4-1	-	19	CASSLKPFWGRGSGNTIYF	TGCGCCAGCAGCCTCAAGCCCTTCTGGGGGCGAGGCTCTGGAAACACCATATATTTT
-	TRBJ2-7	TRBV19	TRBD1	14	CASSMGQGSYEQYF	TGTGCCAGTAGTATGGGACAGGGATCCTACGAGCAGTACTTC
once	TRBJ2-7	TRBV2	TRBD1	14	CASSLDRGSNEQYF	TGTGCCAGCAGTTTGGACAGGGGGTCCAACGAGCAGTACTTC
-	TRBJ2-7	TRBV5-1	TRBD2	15	CASSSPGLAGGEQYF	TGCGCCAGCAGCTCTCCGGGACTAGCGGGGGGGGAGCAGTACTTC
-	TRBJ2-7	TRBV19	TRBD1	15	CASSITGGSAYEQYF	TGTGCCAGTAGTATAACAGGGGGCAGCGCGTACGAGCAGTACTTC
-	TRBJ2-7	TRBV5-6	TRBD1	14	CASSRGQGDYEQCF	TGTGCCAGCAGCCGGGGACAGGGGGACTACGAGCAGTGCTTC
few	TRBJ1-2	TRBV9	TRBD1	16	CASSDQRTGIYYGYTF	TGTGCCAGCAGCGACCAACGGACAGGGATTTACTATGGCTACACCTTC
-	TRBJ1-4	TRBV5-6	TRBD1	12	CASSLTGSKLFF	TGTGCCAGCAGCCTGACAGGGTCGAAACTGTTTTTT
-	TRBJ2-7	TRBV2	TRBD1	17	CASRHAILRDSSYEQYF	TGTGCCAGCAGGCACGCCATTCTCCGGGACAGCTCCTACGAGCAGTACTTC
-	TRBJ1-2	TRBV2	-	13	CASRRDIGYGYTF	TGTGCCAGCAGGAGGGACATTGGCTATGGCTACACCTTC
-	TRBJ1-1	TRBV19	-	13	CASSMSGNTEAFF	TGTGCCAGTAGTATGTCAGGGAACACTGAAGCTTTCTTT
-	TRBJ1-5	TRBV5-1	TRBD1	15	CASSLGQGDNQPQHF	TGCGCCAGCAGCTTGGGACAGGGAGACAATCAGCCCCAGCATTTT
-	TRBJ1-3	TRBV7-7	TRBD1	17	CASSPTGVRSSGNTIYF	TGTGCTAGCAGCCCCACAGGGGTCAGGAGTTCTGGAAACACCATATATTTT
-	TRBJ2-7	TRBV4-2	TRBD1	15	CASSQDQGVFDEQYF	TGTGCCAGCAGCCAAGATCAGGGGGTGTTCGACGAGCAGTACTTC
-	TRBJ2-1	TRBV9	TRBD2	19	CASSVRLAGGRSSYNEQFF	TGTGCCAGCAGCGTCCGACTAGCGGGGGGTCGGAGCTCCTACAATGAGCAGTTCTTC
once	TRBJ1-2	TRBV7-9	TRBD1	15	CASSLGPGGMDGYTF	TGTGCCAGCAGCTTAGGGCCAGGGGGGATGGATGGCTACACCTTC
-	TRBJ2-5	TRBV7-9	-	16	CASSLARSQLQETQYF	TGTGCCAGCAGCTTAGCGCGGTCGCAGCTCCAAGAGACCCAGTACTTC
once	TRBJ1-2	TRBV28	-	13	CATEKNRVGGYTF	TGTGCCACCGAGAAAAACAGGGTTGGTGGCTACACCTTC
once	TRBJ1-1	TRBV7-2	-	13	CASSSFFQTEAFF	TGTGCCAGCAGCTCGTTTTTCCAGACTGAAGCTTTCTTT
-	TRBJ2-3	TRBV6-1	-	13	CASSEQGTDTQYF	TGTGCCAGCAGTGAACAGGGCACAGATACGCAGTATTTT
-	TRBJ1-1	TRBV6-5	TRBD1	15	CASSYPDRDRTEAFF	TGTGCCAGCAGTTACCCTGACAGGGATCGCACTGAAGCTTTCTTT
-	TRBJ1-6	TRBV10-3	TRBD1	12	CAISGDSSPLHF	TGTGCCATCAGTGGGGACAGTTCACCCCTCCACTTT
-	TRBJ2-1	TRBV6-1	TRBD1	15	CASSRQGRRDNEQFF	TGTGCCAGCAGTCGACAGGGCCGAAGGGACAATGAGCAGTTCTTC
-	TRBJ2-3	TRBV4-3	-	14	CASSQRPGLHTQYF	TGCGCCAGCAGCCAACGACCGGGACTCCATACGCAGTATTTT
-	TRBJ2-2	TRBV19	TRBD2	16	CARSVRRGGVTGELFF	TGTGCCAGGAGCGTAAGGCGGGGGGGCGTCACCGGGGAGCTGTTTTTT
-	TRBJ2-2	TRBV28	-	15	CASTSTLVWPGELFF	TGTGCCAGCACCTCCACACTAGTCTGGCCCGGGGAGCTGTTTTTT
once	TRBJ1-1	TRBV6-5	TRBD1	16	CASSYGGQGRNTEAFF	TGTGCCAGCAGTTACGGAGGACAGGGAAGGAACACTGAAGCTTTCTTT
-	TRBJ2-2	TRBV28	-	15	CASSFSKLNTGELFF	TGTGCCAGCAGTTTTTCAAAACTGAACACCGGGGAGCTGTTTTTT
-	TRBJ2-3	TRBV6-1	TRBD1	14	CASSAGQDTDTQYF	TGTGCCAGCAGTGCTGGACAGGATACAGATACGCAGTATTTT
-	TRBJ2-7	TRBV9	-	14	CASSPPGHHYEQYF	TGTGCCAGCAGCCCCCCGGGACACCACTACGAGCAGTACTTC
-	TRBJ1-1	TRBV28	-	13	CASSFAGNTEAFF	TGTGCCAGCAGTTTCGCGGGTAACACTGAAGCTTTCTTT
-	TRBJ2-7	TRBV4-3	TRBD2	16	CASSPRTGGGSIEQYF	TGCGCCAGCAGCCCTAGGACGGGCGGGGGAAGTATCGAGCAGTACTTC
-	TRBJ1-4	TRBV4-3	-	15	CASSPTKFRGEKLFF	TGCGCCAGCAGCCCCACGAAGTTTCGAGGTGAAAAACTGTTTTTT
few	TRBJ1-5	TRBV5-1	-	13	CASSFGGDQPQHF	TGCGCCAGCAGCTTCGGGGGAGATCAGCCCCAGCATTTT
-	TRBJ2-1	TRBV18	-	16	CASSPAGGSPYNEQFF	TGTGCCAGCTCACCAGCAGGGGGGAGCCCCTACAATGAGCAGTTCTTC
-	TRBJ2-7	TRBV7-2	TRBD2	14	CASTKTGLYYEQYF	TGTGCCAGCACCAAAACGGGACTATACTACGAGCAGTACTTC
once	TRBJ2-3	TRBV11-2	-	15	CASSLGAYRGDTQYF	TGTGCCAGCAGCTTGGGGGCCTACCGGGGAGATACGCAGTATTTT
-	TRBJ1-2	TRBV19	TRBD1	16	CASSLGQGGGLSGYTF	TGTGCCAGTAGTCTCGGACAGGGGGGAGGACTTAGTGGCTACACCTTC
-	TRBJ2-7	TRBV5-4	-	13	CASSLKQSYEQYF	TGTGCCAGCAGCTTGAAACAGAGCTACGAGCAGTACTTC
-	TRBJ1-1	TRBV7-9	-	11	CASSVYTEAFF	TGTGCCAGCAGCGTATACACTGAAGCTTTCTTT
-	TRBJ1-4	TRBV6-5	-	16	CASSYRSEATNEKLFF	TGTGCCAGCAGTTACCGTTCGGAGGCAACTAATGAAAAACTGTTTTTT
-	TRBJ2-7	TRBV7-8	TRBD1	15	CASRPRQGPSYEQYF	TGTGCCAGCAGACCCCGACAGGGGCCCTCCTACGAGCAGTACTTC
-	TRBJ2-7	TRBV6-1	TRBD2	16	CASSEPPGTSSHEQYF	TGTGCCAGCAGTGAACCGCCCGGGACTAGCTCCCACGAGCAGTACTTC
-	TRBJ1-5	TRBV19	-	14	CASSPGMAGPPQHF	TGTGCCAGTAGTCCCGGGATGGCAGGACCGCCCCAGCATTTT
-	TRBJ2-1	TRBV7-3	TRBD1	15	CASSPDRDSYNEQFF	TGTGCCAGCAGCCCGGACAGGGACTCCTACAATGAGCAGTTCTTC
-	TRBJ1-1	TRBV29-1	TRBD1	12	CSAGTGALEAFF	TGCAGCGCCGGGACAGGGGCTTTGGAAGCTTTCTTT